This T cell receptor beta chain is from a study of blood T cell repertoires in COVID-19. The V gene's germline CDR1 is MNHEY and CDR2 SVGAGI. The ends lost 0 bases at V and 3 bases at J; junction bases unmatched: 4. The CDR3 has 16 residues. Produced via immunoSEQ multiplex PCR; TCRdb's table is partial and in-frame only. Altogether 300,000 to 350,000 clones are present, around nine tenths being singletons, with the ten largest covering roughly 3.5%. The sample was peripheral blood. This chain links TRBV6-5 with TRBJ1-1; 10 bases align to TRBD1. This receptor was obtained from a woman under 30 who had recovered from COVID-19. The CDR3 sequence: CASSYSGTGVYTEAFF. CDR3 bases: TGTGCCAGCAGTTACTCAGGGACAGGGGTTTACACTGAAGCTTTCTTT.